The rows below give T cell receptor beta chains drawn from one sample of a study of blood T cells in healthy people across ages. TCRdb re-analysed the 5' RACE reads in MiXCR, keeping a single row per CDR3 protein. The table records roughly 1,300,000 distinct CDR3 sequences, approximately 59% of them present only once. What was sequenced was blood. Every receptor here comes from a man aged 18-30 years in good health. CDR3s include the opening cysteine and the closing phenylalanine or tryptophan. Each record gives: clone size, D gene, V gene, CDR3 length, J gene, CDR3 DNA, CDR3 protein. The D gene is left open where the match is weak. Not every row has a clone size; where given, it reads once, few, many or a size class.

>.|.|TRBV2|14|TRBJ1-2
TGTGCCAGCAGTGAAGTGTCAGGGGCCTATGGCTACACCTTC
CASSEVSGAYGYTF
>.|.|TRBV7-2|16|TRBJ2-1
TGTGCCAGCAGCTTGGGGGGGACAGGCTCCTACAATGAGCAGTTCTTC
CASSLGGTGSYNEQFF
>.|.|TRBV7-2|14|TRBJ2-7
TGTGCCAGCAGCGCCAGACTAACCTCCTACGAGCAGTACTTC
CASSARLTSYEQYF
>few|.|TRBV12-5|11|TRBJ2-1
TGTGCTAGCATCGGGGGAGGTGAGCAGTTCTTC
CASIGGGEQFF
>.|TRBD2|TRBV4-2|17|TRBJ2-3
TGTGCCAGCAGCCCCCAGACTAGCGGGCCGCCCACAGATACGCAGTATTTT
CASSPQTSGPPTDTQYF
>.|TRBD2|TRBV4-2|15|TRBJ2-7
TGTGCCAGCAGCCGAGGGACTAGCGGTTCTCACGAGCAGTACTTC
CASSRGTSGSHEQYF
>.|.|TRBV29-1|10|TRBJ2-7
TGCAGCGTTGAGGACTACGAGCAGTACTTC
CSVEDYEQYF
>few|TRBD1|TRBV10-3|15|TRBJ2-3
TGTGCCATCTCACCAGGGACAGGTTACACAGATACGCAGTATTTT
CAISPGTGYTDTQYF
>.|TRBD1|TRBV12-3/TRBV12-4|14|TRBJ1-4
TGTGCCAGCAGTCGACAGGGGGTGCGTGAAAAACTGTTTTTT
CASSRQGVREKLFF
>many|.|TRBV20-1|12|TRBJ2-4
TGCAGTGCTCTAGCAGGAAGCAACATTCAGTACTTC
CSALAGSNIQYF
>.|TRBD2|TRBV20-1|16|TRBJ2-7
TGCAGTGCTAGACCGTCGACTAGCGGGAGTGTCTACGAGCAGTACTTC
CSARPSTSGSVYEQYF
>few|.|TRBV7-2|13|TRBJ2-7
TGTGCCAGCAGCCCCGGGGTCGAGTACGAGCAGTACTTC
CASSPGVEYEQYF
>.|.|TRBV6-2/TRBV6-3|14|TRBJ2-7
TGTGCCAGCAGTTACGGGACTCTCACCTACGAGCAGTACTTC
CASSYGTLTYEQYF
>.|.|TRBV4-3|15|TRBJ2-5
TGCGCCAGCAGCCAAGAACCCAGGGTCACGGAGACCCAGTACTTC
CASSQEPRVTETQYF
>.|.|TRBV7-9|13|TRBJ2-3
TGTGCCAGCAGCTTATATGGGGGGGATACGCAGTATTTT
CASSLYGGDTQYF
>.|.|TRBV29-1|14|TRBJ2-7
TGCAGCGTTAACTTCGGGGGCAGGGGGGACGAGCAGTACTTC
CSVNFGGRGDEQYF